This paragraph covers one T cell receptor (beta chain) sequence. Its antigen remains unidentified. This sample was taken from a study of shared clonotypes between healthy human individuals. In the study overall: CD4 naive and CD4 memory each took three plates per donor, while CD8 naive took two and CD8 memory one. Findings and limits, study-wide: Sampling used blood alone; tissue repertoires probably differ. A handful of donors had about 5% of their naive CD4 clonotypes in common.

The V and J ends lost 4 bases and 5 bases, in that order; junction bases with no gene match: 9. Germline V gene sequence: CDR1 SEHNR, CDR2 FQNEAQ (reference sequence). The CDR3 has 18 residues. This table comes from immunoSEQ multiplex PCR, and its TCRdb copy is limited to in-frame clones, with some not included. Among about 2.1 million clones listed, under 95% were seen once. CD45RO-negative cells were positively selected for CCR7, leaving out terminally differentiated effector memory CD45RA+ cells. This TCR was sampled from a man younger than 35 in good health. Some clones in this sample may be carry-over from other donors' samples. Sequenced material: naive CD8+ T cells from PBMCs. This chain links TRBV7-9 with TRBJ2-2; 14 nucleotides match TRBD2. The CDR3 sequence is CASSSGGTSGSWTGELFF. The CDR3 DNA reads as TGTGCCAGCAGCTCCGGAGGGACTAGCGGGAGTTGGACCGGGGAGCTGTTTTTT. The variable domain in full, completed from reference TRBV7-9 and TRBJ2-2, reads DTGVSQNPRHKITKRGQNVTFRCDPISEHNRLYWYRQTLGQGPEFLTYFQNEAQLEKSRLLSDRFSAERPKGSFSTLEIQRTEQGDSAMYLCASSSGGTSGSWTGELFFGEGSRLTVL.